This TCR beta chain derives from a study of shared clonotypes between healthy human individuals. Assay used: immunoSEQ multiplex PCR; TCRdb lists only in-frame clones, some missing. The sample has under 1 million clones; approximately 96% are singletons. As to this clone: The target antigen is unknown.

Broader study findings: Relative to memory subsets, naive subsets generally showed larger estimated richness. Against clonotypes common to all four donors, non-shared ones had lower generation probabilities.

As defined, naive CD8 cells were CD45RO-negative and positively selected for CCR7, with terminally differentiated effector memory CD45RA+ cells excluded. The TCR sequence derives from a man in his thirties or forties in good health. Sequencing used naive CD8+ T cells sorted from blood.

This chain's CDR3 is CASSIRLAEITGELFF. CDR3 in DNA: TGTGCCAGTAGTATCCGACTAGCGGAGATTACCGGGGAGCTGTTTTTT. V usage is TRBV19 and J usage is TRBJ2-2, with 9 bases fitting TRBD2. The CDR3 length is 16 residues. Per the germline V gene, CDR1 is LNHDA and CDR2 is SQIVND (reference sequence). Unmatched junction bases numbered 7, after V lost 3 bases and J lost 5 bases.